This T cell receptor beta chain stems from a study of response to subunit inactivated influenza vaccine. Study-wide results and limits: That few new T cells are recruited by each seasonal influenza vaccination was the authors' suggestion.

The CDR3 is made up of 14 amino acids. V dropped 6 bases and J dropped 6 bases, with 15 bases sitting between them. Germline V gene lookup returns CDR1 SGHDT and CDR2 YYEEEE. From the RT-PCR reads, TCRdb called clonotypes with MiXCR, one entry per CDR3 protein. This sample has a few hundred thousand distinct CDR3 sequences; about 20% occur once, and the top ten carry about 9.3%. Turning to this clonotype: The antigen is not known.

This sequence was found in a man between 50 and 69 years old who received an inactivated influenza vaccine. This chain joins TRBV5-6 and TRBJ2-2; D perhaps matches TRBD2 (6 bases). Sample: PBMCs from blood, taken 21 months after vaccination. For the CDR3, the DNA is TGTGCCAGCACCTCGCCGGGAGAGTCCGGGGAGCTGTTTTTT. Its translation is CASTSPGESGELFF.